This TCR beta chain was captured in a study of T cells in Graves' hyperthyroidism and ophthalmopathy (dated by TCRdb to the late 2010s). In terms of the full investigation: Peripheral blood was sampled at the time of initial diagnosis, prior to any treatment. To identify TCR V-J signatures that set the groups apart, the researchers used a discovery cohort of more than 95 patients, made up of around 40 with Graves' ophthalmopathy and some 58 with stable Graves' hyperthyroidism. Whether ophthalmopathy could be predicted prospectively was tested in an independent validation cohort made up of roughly 19 hyperthyroidism patients plus 17 patients who later progressed to ophthalmopathy. For training and testing, the 80 to 100 patients in the discovery cohort were randomly divided in a 7:3 ratio. Thyroid tissue and blood T-cell repertoires from roughly 6 Graves' hyperthyroidism patients were also compared in the study. After blood sampling, hyperthyroidism patients were treated with methimazole at a starting dose of 30 mg daily, and ophthalmopathy patients were treated with high-dose intravenous methylprednisolone. TCR Vbeta CDR3 sequencing of 140 or so peripheral blood samples (43 ophthalmopathy, roughly 72 hyperthyroidism and some 17 progressor patients) is reported in the paper. General study outcomes and caveats: During validation, the model predicted progression to ophthalmopathy a median of approximately six months ahead of onset, with around 71% sensitivity and 72.22% specificity. A model built on a 13 V-J signature distinguished ophthalmopathy from stable hyperthyroidism, reaching about 89% sensitivity and about 81% specificity in cross-validation and 80%/75% in testing. Blood samples also contained most of the expanded thyroid clonotypes (frequency above 0.001), which suggests that blood repertoires may reflect thyroid immune responses. No statistical method was used to set the sample size in advance, and investigators knew the group allocation.

The TCR beta CDR3 regions were amplified from the RNA transcripts. For the first round of RT-PCR on the TCR CDR3, the HTBI primer set was used together with the Qiagen OneStep RT-PCR kit. A second multiplex PCR round built the libraries, followed by size selection and purification. Paired-end sequencing of the libraries was performed with 100 bp reads on an Illumina HiSeq2000. The study's own analysis went as follows. SOAPnuke was used to process the raw data, throwing out any read that contained adapters or uncalled bases, had a mean Phred below 15, or lacked an exact constant-primer or identifier match. COPE v1.2.5 was used to merge the high-quality paired reads, and each unique nucleotide sequence was defined as a clonotype. MiTCR v1.1 was used to align the clonotypes against IMGT TRBV, TRBD and TRBJ reference segments. Only V-J combinations with frequency above 0.0001, covering about 99% of repertoires, were analysed. The TCS score was defined as F50 (clonal expansion) divided by E x V (chaos), with BLOSUM62-based TCRdist calculated between CDR3 peptides within each V-J. Welch's t-statistics and random forest reduced roughly 540 V-J features to 13, which were used in a naive Bayes classifier (R e1071). TCRdb handled the public reads itself, with Q25 trimming in fastp and clone calling in MiXCR, and kept productive beta chains. For every CDR3 protein sequence, its rows merge into one entry that carries the most common genes and DNA. The V and J calls shown here were made by TCRdb, not taken from the authors' results. Here the sample has around 420,000 distinct CDR3 sequences; about 15% occur a single time. Clones ranked in the top ten supply about 14% of the sample.

V loses 6 bases of germline sequence and J loses 6 bases, and the interval between the two ends is 8 bases. Counted from cysteine to phenylalanine, this CDR3 has 11 amino acids. Solely the CDR3 DNA is kept, with 33 bases framed from the first base. Sequences SNHLY (CDR1) and FYNNEI (CDR2) are obtained from the germline V gene. To note about this clonotype: The antigen it binds to is not known. Within one base of it there is no much larger clone, and no base qualities were kept.

Stable Graves' hyperthyroidism was defined as no progression to ophthalmopathy during 18 months of follow-up. Hyperthyroidism patients were newly diagnosed, with disease duration under 2 months, and aged 18 to 65 years. Exclusion was applied to patients with uncontrolled infections, other autoimmune diseases, pregnancy or lactation. Diagnoses were based on clinical symptoms, serum thyroxine and TRAb, thyroid ultrasound and orbital computed tomography. PBMCs were isolated from more than 9 ml of fresh peripheral blood by Ficoll-Paque density gradient centrifugation. Total RNA was extracted using Trizol reagent, and RNA quality was assessed on an Agilent 2100 Bioanalyzer.

The sequence is built from TRBV2 and TRBJ1-2, with an unclear D gene assignment. This receptor was identified in a young woman with Graves' hyperthyroidism. Sequencing was carried out using blood. The DNA sequence is as follows: TGTGCCAGCAGCCGCGGTAATGGCTACACCTTC. Its translation reads: CASSRGNGYTF.